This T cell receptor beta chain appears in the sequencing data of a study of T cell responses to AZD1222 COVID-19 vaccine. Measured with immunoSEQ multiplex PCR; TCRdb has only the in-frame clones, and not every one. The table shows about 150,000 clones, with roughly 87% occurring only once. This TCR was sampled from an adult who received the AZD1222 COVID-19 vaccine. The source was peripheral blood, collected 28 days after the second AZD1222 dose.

This chain's CDR3 is CASSLRDRGWVSTDTQYF. Here the CDR3 DNA reads TGCGCCAGCAGCTTGCGGGACAGGGGATGGGTTTCCACAGATACGCAGTATTTT. The chain links TRBV5-1 to TRBJ2-3; 10 bases align to TRBD1. The CDR3 sequence is 18 residues long. Germline V gene lookup returns CDR1 SGHRS and CDR2 YFSETQ. Trimming removed 1 base from V and 2 bases from J; junction bases left unmatched: 10. Combining the CDR3 with reference TRBV5-1 and TRBJ2-3 gives the whole variable domain KAGVTQTPRYLIKTRGQQVTLSCSPISGHRSVSWYQQTPGQGLQFLFEYFSETQRNKGNFPGRFSGRQFSNSRSEMNVSTLELGDSALYLCASSLRDRGWVSTDTQYFGPGTRLTVL.